The clone carrying this T cell receptor beta chain has only a few counts. The PCR employed 60 Vbeta primers together with 13 Jbeta primers. Clones were read by immunoSEQ multiplex PCR, and TCRdb kept only the in-frame ones, dropping some. The sample consists of 150,000 to 180,000 clones, roughly 77% of them appearing once. The CDR3 length is 14 residues. Germline CDR1 is WSHSY and CDR2 is SAAADI. The V gene lost 0 bases and the J gene lost 4 bases, with 7 bases spanning the gap. This sample was included in a study of cytomegalovirus exposure and HLA in healthy donors. The chain joins TRBV10-2 to TRBJ1-5; D is uncertain. The clonotype comes from a man younger than 40 in good health and CMV-seropositive. Sequences were obtained from PBMCs. The DNA of the CDR3 is TGCGCCAGCAGTGAGTCGAGGCGAAATCAGCCCCAGCATTTT. Its protein product is CASSESRRNQPQHF.